This TCR beta chain was sequenced for a study of shared clonotypes between healthy human individuals. CDR3 length: 14 amino acids. V was clipped by 7 bases and J by 8 bases; unmatched bases: 12. Looked up from germline, CDR1 is MNHEY and CDR2 is SVGAGI. TCRdb's copy holds only in-frame clones and misses some; the assay was immunoSEQ multiplex PCR. The sample contains more than 2 million clones, roughly 94% of which appear only once. The chain is built from TRBV6-5 and TRBJ1-2; 8 bases line up with TRBD1. The clonotype was recovered from a man younger than 30 in good health. Sample: naive CD4+ T cells sorted from blood. As to subset: CD45RA+ positively selected. Here the CDR3 reads CASTPGQVFGGYTF. The DNA for the CDR3 is TGTGCCAGCACCCCGGGACAGGTATTCGGGGGCTACACCTTC.